This T cell receptor beta chain was sequenced during a study of cytomegalovirus exposure and HLA in healthy donors. General study results and limits: Reportedly, diagnosis of cytomegalovirus status by the classifier showed high specificity and sensitivity. Follow-up analysis found HLA locus-dependent TCR association rates, highest for DRB1 and lowest for HLA-C. V segments that were indistinguishable, TRBV6-2 and TRBV6-3 among them, were omitted from analysis.

Of note for this clone: Its antigen is unidentified.

This CDR3 is built from 14 residues. The ends were cut back, 3 bases at V and 4 bases at J, with 12 bases in the middle. The germline gives CDR1 LNHDA, CDR2 SQIVND (reference sequence). The PCR was carried out with 60 Vbeta primers and 13 Jbeta primers. Sequenced by immunoSEQ multiplex PCR; TCRdb stores in-frame clones only, minus some. The sample has 55,000 to 75,000 clones; the top ten hold 3% to 4%. Donors were nominally healthy when sampled, though unrecorded immune exposures were likely. The specimen sequenced was PBMCs. This sequence was found in a male donor in good health and CMV-seronegative. The chain couples TRBV19 to TRBJ1-1; tentatively, D is TRBD1 (5 bases). The DNA of the CDR3 is TGTGCCAGTAGTATGGGGCCGGTTGGCACTGAAGCTTTCTTT. Translated, it gives CASSMGPVGTEAFF.